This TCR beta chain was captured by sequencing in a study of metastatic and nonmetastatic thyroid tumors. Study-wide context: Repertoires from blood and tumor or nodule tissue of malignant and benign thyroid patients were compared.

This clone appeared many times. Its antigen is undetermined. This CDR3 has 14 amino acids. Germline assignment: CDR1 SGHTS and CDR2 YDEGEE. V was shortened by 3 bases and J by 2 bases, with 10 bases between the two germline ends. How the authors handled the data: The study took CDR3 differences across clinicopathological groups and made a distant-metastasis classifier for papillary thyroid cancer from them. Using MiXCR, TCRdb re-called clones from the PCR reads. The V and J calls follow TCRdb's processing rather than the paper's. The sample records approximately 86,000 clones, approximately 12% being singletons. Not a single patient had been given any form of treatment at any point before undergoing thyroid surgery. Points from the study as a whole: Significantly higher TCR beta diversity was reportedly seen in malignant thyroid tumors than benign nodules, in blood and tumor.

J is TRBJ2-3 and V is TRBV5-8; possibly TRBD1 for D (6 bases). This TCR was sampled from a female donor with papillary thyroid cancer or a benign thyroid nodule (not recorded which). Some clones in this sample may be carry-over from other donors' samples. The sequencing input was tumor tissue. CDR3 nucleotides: TGTGCCAGCAGCTCGGACAGCCACACAGATACGCAGTATTTT. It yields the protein CASSSDSHTDTQYF.